Following are 3 T cell receptor beta chains from one sample sequenced in a study of T-cell reconstitution after alpha-beta-depleted transplantation in children. Preparation of the TCRbeta library used unique molecular identifiers. TCRdb redid the calling of the PCR reads with MiXCR, one entry per CDR3 protein. The table lists some 130,000 distinct CDR3 sequences, 9.7% of them singletons, with less than 25% in the top ten. Sequencing used PBMCs, mostly from graft donor cells, obtained 180 days after TCRalphabeta/CD19-depleted stem cell transplant. Receptors originate from a girl under three years old who had a stem cell transplant for combined immunodeficiency, so the T cells may come from the graft donor.

This clonotype has ten or more counts. In DNA, the CDR3 is TGCGCCAGCAGTGGACAGGGGACTACAGATACGCAGTATTTT. Residues: CASSGQGTTDTQYF. The V gene is TRBV5-1, the J gene TRBJ2-3, with TRBD1 identical over 9 bases. Looked up from germline, CDR1 is SGHRS and CDR2 is YFSETQ. The CDR3 spans 14 residues. Losses at the gene ends were 5 bases for V and 3 bases for J; bases not matched to a gene: 4.

The V gene is TRBV25-1, the J gene TRBJ2-5; D is unresolved. The CDR3 has 13 amino acids. Trimming pared 1 base from V and 7 bases from J, leaving 10 bases between. Germline V lookup: CDR1 MGHDK, CDR2 SYGVNS. The chain's CDR3 is CASSELADGTQYF. The CDR3 bases are TGTGCCAGCAGTGAATTGGCAGACGGGACCCAGTACTTC.

This clonotype was found many times. This chain connects TRBV12-3 or TRBV12-4 to TRBJ2-3; 7 nucleotides match TRBD2. The CDR3 loop spans 13 amino acids. Trimming took 8 bases from V and 1 from J; bases not matched to a gene: 3. As DNA, the CDR3 is TGTGCCAGCCGTACTAGCGGCACAGATACGCAGTATTTT. Translating it yields CASRTSGTDTQYF.